Listed below are T cell receptor beta chains from one sample, sequenced in a study of blood T cell repertoires in COVID-19. TCRdb's copy holds only in-frame clones and misses some; the assay was immunoSEQ multiplex PCR. The data hold roughly 410,000 clones, with more than 70% observed a single time. Sequencing was performed on peripheral blood. Receptors originate from a woman between 55 and 75 years old with COVID-19, enrolled during active disease. The CDR3 runs from the conserved cysteine through the conserved F or W.

v_call,cdr3_aa
TRBV25-1,CASTRDNTDTQYF
TRBV5-6,CASSLDELSSYNEQFF
TRBV15,CATSRERSGGSYEQYF
TRBV11-2,CASSTRLANTGELFF
TRBV9,CASSVAGGYTEAFF
TRBV7-9,CASRRPPGQLPQNTGELFF
TRBV6-5,CASGQGAPTEAFF
TRBV6-1,CASSVFLTGTTGELFF
TRBV7-9,CASSLAGGGNYGYTF
TRBV6-5,CASSFGQTGEKLFF
TRBV12-5,CASGLMTGGLNQPQHF
TRBV6-5,CASSQANYGYTF
TRBV12-3/TRBV12-4,CASKTNNQPQHF
TRBV28,CASSFPGQGYGQPQHF
TRBV28,CASSRWSLPFYEQYF
TRBV5-1,CASTLGAGPPNTEAFF
TRBV5-6,CASSLRGRYGYEQYF
TRBV4-2,CASSQNGEGEKLFF
TRBV28,CATLIAGGRGETQYF
TRBV5-4,CASSWTSGGGNEQFF
TRBV4-2,CASRPGTPNTEAFF
TRBV3-1/TRBV3-2,CASSQDIRGYTF
TRBV7-3,CASSPTTSGGASVGELFF
TRBV20-1,CSVGEGSYTF
TRBV19,CASRREDRASYEQYF
TRBV5-1,CASSLEDRGSTEAFF
TRBV5-4,CASRAQARTYGYTF
TRBV2,CASSDVVTASTDTQYF
TRBV28,CASSRDSPKKDTQYF
TRBV6-5,CAGARVPYNEQFF
TRBV18,CASSRSENEKLFF
TRBV3-1/TRBV3-2,CASSQADTPSYEQYF
TRBV5-4,CASSPRDRGPSPLHF
TRBV28,CASSRNRRYNQPQHF
TRBV5-5,CASSLNPQGTQETQYF
TRBV14,CASSPGQGFGANVLTF